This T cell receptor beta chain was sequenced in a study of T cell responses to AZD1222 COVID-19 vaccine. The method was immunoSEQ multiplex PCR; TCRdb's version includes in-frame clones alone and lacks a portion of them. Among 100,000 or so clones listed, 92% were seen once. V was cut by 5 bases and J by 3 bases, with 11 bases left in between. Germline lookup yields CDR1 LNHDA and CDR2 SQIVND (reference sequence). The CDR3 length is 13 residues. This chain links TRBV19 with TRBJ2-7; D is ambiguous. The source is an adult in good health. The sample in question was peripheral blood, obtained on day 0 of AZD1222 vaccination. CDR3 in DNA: TGTGCCAGTAGTCGGAACCTAAACTACGAGCAGTACTTC. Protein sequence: CASSRNLNYEQYF.